What follows are 27 T cell receptor beta chains derived from one specimen sequenced in a study of diagnostic markers for celiac disease. With the reads reprocessed, TCRdb shows one record per CDR3 protein and no DNA. Its listing shows approximately 850 distinct CDR3 sequences. The sequenced sample consisted of either unsorted cells or a sorted T cell fraction (not recorded which). These receptors were collected from a human donor. This table probably holds off-target reads from a library built for another chain.

Frequency places this clonotype as large (0.1 to 1%). This chain links TRBV12-3 or TRBV12-4 with TRBJ2-7; TCRdb's D gene call, TRBD1, goes unchecked for lack of DNA. The CDR3 totals 14 residues. This chain's CDR3 is CASSYGPLAYEQYF.

This clonotype is classed as medium-sized by frequency. The chain has TRBV4-1 and TRBJ2-1; TCRdb's D call of TRBD2 is untestable without DNA. Germline V lookup: CDR1 MGHRA, CDR2 YSYEKL. The CDR3 is 19 amino acids. This CDR3 reads CASSQVLGSGGLSYNEQFF.

The chain has TRBV3-1 and TRBJ1-2. This CDR3 spans 14 amino acids. The germline V gene has CDR1 LGHDT and CDR2 YNNKEL (reference sequence). CDR3: CASSQDDINYGYTF.

This clonotype registers medium-sized by frequency. The gene calls are TRBV29-1 and TRBJ2-7. CDR1 and CDR2 (germline): SQVTM, ANQGSEA. The CDR3 is made up of 12 amino acids. CDR3 loop: CSVETRDYEQYF.

The V gene is TRBV20-1, the J gene TRBJ2-3; TCRdb reports TRBD1, a call that lacks DNA to check it against. Germline V gene lookup returns CDR1 DFQATT and CDR2 SNEGSKA (reference sequence). This CDR3 has 14 amino acids. CDR3 loop: CSARPRGGTDTQYF.

Its frequency marks this clonotype as medium-sized. V is TRBV6-2 or TRBV6-3 and J is TRBJ2-7. Germline CDR1 reads MNHEY; CDR2 reads SVGEGT. The CDR3 sequence is 11 residues long. CDR3 in amino acids: CASTEDYEQYF.

The rearrangement links TRBV5-1 to TRBJ2-5; TCRdb's D gene call, TRBD2, goes unchecked for lack of DNA. This CDR3 contains 15 residues. CDR1 is SGHRS and CDR2 is YFSETQ in the germline V gene. The CDR3 spells CASSDTYGLQETQYF.

This clonotype is deemed medium-sized by its frequency. This CDR3 reads CATSRDRVTGELFF. The rearrangement links TRBV15 to TRBJ2-2; no DNA is available, so the TRBD1 call from TCRdb remains unchecked. Germline V lookup: CDR1 LNHNV, CDR2 YYDKDF (reference sequence). The CDR3 length is 14 residues. Full variable domain (outside the CDR3, taken from reference TRBV15 and TRBJ2-2): DAMVIQNPRYQVTQFGKPVTLSCSQTLNHNVMYWYQQKSSQAPKLLFHYYDKDFNNEADTPDNFQSRRPNTSFCFLDIRSPGLGDTAMYLCATSRDRVTGELFFGEGSRLTVL.

Judged by frequency, this clonotype is medium-sized. The rearrangement links TRBV3-1 to TRBJ2-1; the D gene TCRdb calls, TRBD1, cannot be checked with no DNA. CDR3 size: 16 residues. CDR1 and CDR2 from the germline V gene are LGHDT and YNNKEL (reference sequence). CDR3 in amino acids: CASSLHGGASYNEQFF.

This chain links TRBV9 with TRBJ1-2; TCRdb returns TRBD1, unconfirmable since there is no DNA. The CDR3 extends over 15 amino acids. CDR1 and CDR2 from the germline V gene are SGDLS and YYNGEE. This chain's CDR3 is CASTYGQATNYGYTF. Full variable domain (remainder filled in from reference TRBV9 and TRBJ1-2): DSGVTQTPKHLITATGQRVTLRCSPRSGDLSVYWYQQSLDQGLQFLIQYYNGEERAKGNILERFSAQQFPDLHSELNLSSLELGDSALYFCASTYGQATNYGYTFGSGTRLTVV.

Judged by frequency, this clonotype is medium-sized. This rearrangement joins TRBV29-1 to TRBJ2-1; TCRdb's D call of TRBD2 is untestable without DNA. The CDR3 sequence is 14 residues long. Germline CDR1 reads SQVTM; CDR2 reads ANQGSEA. CDR3 residues: CSVEPAGGFGEQFF.

This clonotype is deemed medium-sized by its frequency. The chain combines TRBV2 with TRBJ1-1. This CDR3 has 13 residues. The germline CDR1 and CDR2 sequences are SNHLY and FYNNEI. CDR3 residues: CASRLGLETEAFF.

CDR3 protein: CSVESDRDYEQYF. The V call is TRBV29-1, the J call TRBJ2-7; TCRdb proposes TRBD1, but this gene call is untestable without DNA. The CDR3 has 13 residues. Germline CDR1 is SQVTM and CDR2 is ANQGSEA.

This clonotype registers medium-sized by frequency. The V gene is TRBV7-2, the J gene TRBJ2-2. Germline V gene lookup returns CDR1 SGHTA and CDR2 FQGNSA. This CDR3 has 14 residues. The CDR3 is CASSLVRNTGELFF.

The V and J genes are TRBV5-1 and TRBJ1-6. Germline-derived CDR1 and CDR2 are SGHRS and YFSETQ. This CDR3 has 16 residues. The CDR3 protein is CASSLGGVAYNSPLHF. Complete variable domain (other parts from reference TRBV5-1 and TRBJ1-6): KAGVTQTPRYLIKTRGQQVTLSCSPISGHRSVSWYQQTPGQGLQFLFEYFSETQRNKGNFPGRFSGRQFSNSRSEMNVSTLELGDSALYLCASSLGGVAYNSPLHFGNGTRLTVT.

This clonotype is large by frequency. The chain has TRBV7-9 and TRBJ1-1; no DNA is available, so the TRBD1 call from TCRdb remains unchecked. The germline gives CDR1 SEHNR, CDR2 FQNEAQ (reference sequence). This CDR3 contains 14 residues. CDR3 amino acids: CAGQQQGGNTEAFF.

This sequence joins TRBV30 and TRBJ1-1. Germline CDR1 reads GTSNPN; CDR2 reads SVGIG (reference sequence). This CDR3 comprises 13 residues. This chain's CDR3 is CAWVDRKDTEAFF.

The gene calls are TRBV20-1 and TRBJ2-7; TCRdb indicates TRBD2, and absent DNA this call remains unverified. Germline lookup yields CDR1 DFQATT and CDR2 SNEGSKA (reference sequence). CDR3 length equals 13 residues. Here the CDR3 reads CSAPGDSSYEQYF.

By frequency, this clonotype registers medium-sized (0.01 to 0.1%). The V gene is TRBV7-6, the J gene TRBJ2-3; TCRdb returns TRBD2, unconfirmable since there is no DNA. From germline, CDR1 is SGHVS and CDR2 FNYEAQ. The CDR3 spans 19 residues. The CDR3 loop reads CASSLAAVGHAGSTDTQYF. Together with reference TRBV7-6 and TRBJ2-3, the CDR3 gives the full variable domain: GAGVSQSPRYKVTKRGQDVALRCDPISGHVSLYWYRQALGQGPEFLTYFNYEAQQDKSGLPNDRFSAERPEGSISTLTIQRTEQRDSAMYRCASSLAAVGHAGSTDTQYFGPGTRLTVL.

V usage is TRBV29-1 and J usage is TRBJ2-7; TCRdb returns TRBD1, unconfirmable since there is no DNA. Germline CDR1 and CDR2: SQVTM and ANQGSEA. The CDR3 contains 13 residues. The CDR3: CSVEDKGDYEQYF.

The genes are TRBV10-2 and TRBJ1-1; the D call from TCRdb, TRBD1, cannot be confirmed without DNA. CDR3 length equals 13 residues. Germline assignment: CDR1 WSHSY and CDR2 SAAADI. Here the CDR3 reads CASTPGVNTEAFF.

V gene TRBV7-2 combines with J gene TRBJ2-2. CDR1 is SGHTA, CDR2 FQGNSA, per germline. This CDR3 is built from 13 residues. This CDR3 reads CASSLALTGELFF.

CDR3 protein: CASSPLDSSYEQYF. The V and J genes are TRBV18 and TRBJ2-7. The CDR3 is 14 amino acids. Germline values: CDR1 KGHSH, CDR2 LQKENI. Variable domain in full (rest from reference TRBV18 and TRBJ2-7): NAGVMQNPRHLVRRRGQEARLRCSPMKGHSHVYWYRQLPEEGLKFMVYLQKENIIDESGMPKERFSAEFPKEGPSILRIQQVVRGDSAAYFCASSPLDSSYEQYFGPGTRLTVT.

By frequency, this clonotype registers medium-sized (0.01 to 0.1%). CDR3 in amino acids: CASRLGGENSPLHF. The chain is built from TRBV6-5 and TRBJ1-6. CDR3 length: 14 amino acids. Germline-derived CDR1 and CDR2 are MNHEY and SVGAGI.

The CDR3 is CASSVTVSGGWETQYF. V usage is TRBV9 and J usage is TRBJ2-5; the D call from TCRdb, TRBD2, cannot be confirmed without DNA. Germline V lookup: CDR1 SGDLS, CDR2 YYNGEE. CDR3 length: 16 amino acids.

The chain is built from TRBV20-1 and TRBJ2-1; TCRdb's D gene call, TRBD2, goes unchecked for lack of DNA. CDR1 is DFQATT and CDR2 is SNEGSKA in the germline V gene (reference sequence). This CDR3 region has 17 residues. CDR3 residues: CSAQTSGRGGSYNEQFF.

This clonotype is large by frequency. The chain joins TRBV12-3 or TRBV12-4 to TRBJ1-1. This CDR3 has 15 residues. The CDR3 protein is CASSLSGQMNTEAFF.